This T cell receptor (beta chain) was identified in a study of regulatory T cells in long-lasting Graves disease. This clonotype was recorded at least ten times. With iRepertoire HTBI primers and Arm-PCR of CDR3 regions, TCR beta libraries were built. TCRdb re-derived calls from the multiplex PCR reads in MiXCR, one entry per CDR3 protein. Among 440,000 or so distinct CDR3 sequences listed, about 15% were seen once. Described time point: newly diagnosed GD, antithyroid drugs for less than 3 months. From RNA extracted from PBMCs, the TCR library was made. These same data were also listed under a study on T cells in Graves' hyperthyroidism and ophthalmopathy.

The sequencing here drew on peripheral blood mononuclear cells (PBMCs), taken at new diagnosis, from a patient treated with antithyroid drugs. The clonotype comes from a woman under 40 with Graves disease.

CDR3 nucleotide sequence: TGTGCCACCAGCAGAGATCGGTGGACAGGGGGCGGTTACAATGAGCAGTTCTTC. Encoded protein: CATSRDRWTGGGYNEQFF. The chain links TRBV15 to TRBJ2-1; TRBD1 matches at 11 bases. Germline V gene data show CDR1 as LNHNV and CDR2 as YYDKDF (reference sequence). J was trimmed by 4 bases and V by 0 bases; bases with no gene match: 8. This CDR3 spans 18 amino acids. Based on the CDR3 plus reference TRBV15 and TRBJ2-1, the full variable domain is DAMVIQNPRYQVTQFGKPVTLSCSQTLNHNVMYWYQQKSSQAPKLLFHYYDKDFNNEADTPDNFQSRRPNTSFCFLDIRSPGLGDTAMYLCATSRDRWTGGGYNEQFFGPGTRLTVL.